This paragraph covers one T cell receptor beta chain sequence. The data stem from a study of blood T cell repertoires in COVID-19. Using immunoSEQ multiplex PCR, the repertoire was profiled, and TCRdb retains in-frame clones only, with some absent. The sample has about 28,000 clones; roughly 80% are singletons. The source of this sequence is a woman aged 55-70 years with acute or convalescent COVID-19. Sequenced input: peripheral blood.

Written as DNA, the CDR3 is TGTGCCAGCAGCGGCAGACAGGGGAGCTCTGGAAACACCATATATTTT. Translating gives CASSGRQGSSGNTIYF. V usage is TRBV7-9 and J usage is TRBJ1-3; 8 bases are shared with TRBD1. The germline gives CDR1 SEHNR, CDR2 FQNEAQ (reference sequence). V was clipped by 5 bases and J by 0 bases; unmatched bases: 6. The CDR3 extends over 16 amino acids.